These T cell receptor beta chains were read from a single sample in a study of blood T cell repertoires in COVID-19. Profiling relied on immunoSEQ multiplex PCR, and the TCRdb table lists in-frame clones only, not all of them. The repertoire has 280,000 or so clones, around 90% of them found once; the top ten carry around 5.8%. Sequencing input: PBMCs or T cells enriched from blood (not recorded which). The receptors were gathered from a woman in her forties who had recovered from COVID-19. The CDR3 runs from the conserved cysteine through the conserved F or W. Each record gives: clone size, J gene, V gene, D gene, CDR3 protein, CDR3 DNA. The D gene is left open where the match is weak. Clone size appears in some rows only: once, few, many, or a class for an expanded clone.

many	TRBJ1-2	TRBV7-9	-	CASSSDVGFRRVYGYTF	TGTGCCAGCAGCTCCGATGTTGGTTTCCGGAGGGTCTATGGCTACACCTTC
-	TRBJ1-2	TRBV2	-	CASSQQPGGANGYTF	TGTGCCAGCAGCCAGCAACCTGGGGGCGCAAATGGCTACACCTTC
once	TRBJ1-5	TRBV7-8	-	CASSQRGRGINQPQHF	TGTGCCAGCAGCCAAAGAGGGCGGGGTATTAATCAGCCCCAGCATTTT
-	TRBJ2-2	TRBV3-1/TRBV3-2	-	CASSQARAGELFF	TGTGCCAGCAGCCAAGCCCGAGCCGGGGAGCTGTTTTTT
once	TRBJ2-1	TRBV7-6	-	CASSLVSGAVNNEQFF	TGTGCCAGCAGCTTAGTTTCGGGAGCGGTAAACAATGAGCAGTTCTTC
-	TRBJ2-5	TRBV19	-	CASSTYGTLQETQYF	TGTGCCAGTAGTACTTACGGGACACTCCAAGAGACCCAGTACTTC
-	TRBJ2-3	TRBV7-2	TRBD2	CASSLGSGRTDTQYF	TGTGCCAGCAGCTTGGGTAGCGGGAGGACAGATACGCAGTATTTT
-	TRBJ2-7	TRBV5-1	-	CASTTEGYEQYF	TGCGCCAGCACCACGGAGGGTTACGAGCAGTACTTC
once	TRBJ2-6	TRBV4-3	TRBD2	CASSQDHGRDSGANVLTF	TGCGCCAGCAGCCAAGATCACGGGAGGGATTCCGGGGCCAACGTCCTGACTTTC
-	TRBJ2-1	TRBV19	TRBD1	CASSMRGTGVYSEQFF	TGTGCCAGTAGTATGCGGGGGACAGGGGTGTATAGTGAGCAGTTCTTC
-	TRBJ2-1	TRBV18	TRBD2	CASSPPSGGNEQFF	TGTGCCAGCTCACCACCGAGCGGGGGGAATGAGCAGTTCTTC
-	TRBJ2-1	TRBV29-1	-	CSPPGEAGLYNEQFF	TGCAGCCCTCCGGGGGAGGCGGGCCTTTACAATGAGCAGTTCTTC
-	TRBJ1-3	TRBV19	-	CASSTGGPGNTIYF	TGTGCCAGTAGTACGGGGGGCCCTGGAAACACCATATATTTT
-	TRBJ2-5	TRBV2	-	CASRSSGQETQYF	TGTGCCAGCAGGTCGTCGGGCCAAGAGACCCAGTACTTC
-	TRBJ2-1	TRBV19	TRBD2	CASSITGSGGNEQFF	TGTGCCAGTAGTATAACCGGGAGCGGGGGCAATGAGCAGTTCTTC